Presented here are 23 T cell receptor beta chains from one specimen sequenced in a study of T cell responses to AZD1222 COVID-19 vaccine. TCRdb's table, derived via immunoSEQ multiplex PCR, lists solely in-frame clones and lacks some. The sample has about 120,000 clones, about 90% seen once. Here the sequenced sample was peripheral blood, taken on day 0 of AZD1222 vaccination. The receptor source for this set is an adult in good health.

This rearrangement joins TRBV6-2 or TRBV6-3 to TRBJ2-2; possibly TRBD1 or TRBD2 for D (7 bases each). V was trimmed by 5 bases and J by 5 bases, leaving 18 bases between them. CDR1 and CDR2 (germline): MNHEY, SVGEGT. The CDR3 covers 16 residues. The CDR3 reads CASSTFGRGGTGELFF. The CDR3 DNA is TGTGCCAGCAGTACCTTTGGCAGGGGGGGTACCGGGGAGCTGTTTTTT.

CDR3 region: CASSAQGNLQETQYF. In nucleotides, the CDR3 is TGCGCCAGCAGTGCACAGGGCAATCTCCAAGAGACCCAGTACTTC. The V call is TRBV4-1, the J call TRBJ2-5; perhaps TRBD1 as D (6 bases). In germline, CDR1 is MGHRA, CDR2 YSYEKL. V lost 6 bases and J 1 base, leaving 15 bases between the germline ends. There are 15 residues in the CDR3.

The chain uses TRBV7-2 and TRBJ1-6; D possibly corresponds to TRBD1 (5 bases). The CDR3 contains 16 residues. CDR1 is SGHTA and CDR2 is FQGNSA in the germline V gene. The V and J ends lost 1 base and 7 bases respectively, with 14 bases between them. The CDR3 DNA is TGTGCCAGCAGCTTAGTCAGGAAGGGGTTGAATTCACCCCTCCACTTT. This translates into CASSLVRKGLNSPLHF.

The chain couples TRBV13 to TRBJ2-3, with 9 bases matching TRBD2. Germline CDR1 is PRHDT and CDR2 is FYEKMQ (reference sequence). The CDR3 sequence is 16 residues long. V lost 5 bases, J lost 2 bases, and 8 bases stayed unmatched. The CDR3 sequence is CASSPLAGALTDTQYF. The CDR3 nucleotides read TGTGCCAGCAGCCCATTAGCGGGAGCTCTCACAGATACGCAGTATTTT.

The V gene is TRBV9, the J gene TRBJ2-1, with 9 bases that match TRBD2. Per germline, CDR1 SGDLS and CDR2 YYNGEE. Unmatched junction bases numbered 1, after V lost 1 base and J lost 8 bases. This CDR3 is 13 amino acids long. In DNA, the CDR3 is TGTGCCAGCAGCGTAAGGACTAGCGATGAGCAGTTCTTC. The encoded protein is CASSVRTSDEQFF.

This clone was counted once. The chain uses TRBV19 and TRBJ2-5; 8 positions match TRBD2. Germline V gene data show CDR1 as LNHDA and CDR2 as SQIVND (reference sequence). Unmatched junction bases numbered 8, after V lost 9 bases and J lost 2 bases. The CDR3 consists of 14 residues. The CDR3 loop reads CASGGVRGQETQYF. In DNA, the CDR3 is TGTGCCAGCGGGGGGGTCAGGGGACAAGAGACCCAGTACTTC.

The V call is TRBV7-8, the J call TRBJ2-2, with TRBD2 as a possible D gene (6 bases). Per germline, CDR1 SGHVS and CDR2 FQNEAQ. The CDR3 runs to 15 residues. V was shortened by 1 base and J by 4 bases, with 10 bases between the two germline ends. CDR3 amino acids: CASSLVGGPTGELFF. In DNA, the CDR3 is TGTGCCAGCAGCTTAGTTGGAGGGCCCACCGGGGAGCTGTTTTTT.

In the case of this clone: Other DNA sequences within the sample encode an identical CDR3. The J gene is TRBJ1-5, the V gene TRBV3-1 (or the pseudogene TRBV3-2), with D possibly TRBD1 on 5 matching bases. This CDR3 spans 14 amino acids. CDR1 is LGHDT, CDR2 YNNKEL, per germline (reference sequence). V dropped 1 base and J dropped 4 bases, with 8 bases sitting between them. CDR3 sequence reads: CASSQGAGNQPQHF. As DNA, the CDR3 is TGTGCCAGCAGCCAAGGGGCAGGGAATCAGCCCCAGCATTTT.

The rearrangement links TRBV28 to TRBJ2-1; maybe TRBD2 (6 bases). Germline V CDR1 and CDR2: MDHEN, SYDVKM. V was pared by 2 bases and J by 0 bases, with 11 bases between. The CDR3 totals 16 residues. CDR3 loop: CASSLGGASSYNEQFF. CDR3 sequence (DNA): TGTGCCAGCAGTTTAGGCGGGGCTAGCTCCTACAATGAGCAGTTCTTC. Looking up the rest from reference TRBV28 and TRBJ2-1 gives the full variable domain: DVKVTQSSRYLVKRTGEKVFLECVQDMDHENMFWYRQDPGLGLRLIYFSYDVKMKEKGDIPEGYSVSREKKERFSLILESASTNQTSMYLCASSLGGASSYNEQFFGPGTRLTVL.

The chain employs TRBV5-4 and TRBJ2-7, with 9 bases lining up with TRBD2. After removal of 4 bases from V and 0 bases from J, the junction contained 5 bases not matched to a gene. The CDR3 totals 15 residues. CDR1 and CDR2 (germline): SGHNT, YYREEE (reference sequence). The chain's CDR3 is CASSAGGVSSYEQYF. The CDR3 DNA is TGTGCCAGCAGCGCGGGGGGGGTGAGCTCCTACGAGCAGTACTTC.

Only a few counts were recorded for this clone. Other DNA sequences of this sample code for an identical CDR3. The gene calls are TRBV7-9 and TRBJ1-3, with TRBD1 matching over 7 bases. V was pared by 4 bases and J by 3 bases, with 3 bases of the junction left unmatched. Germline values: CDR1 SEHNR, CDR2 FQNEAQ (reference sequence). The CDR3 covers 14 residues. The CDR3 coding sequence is TGTGCCAGCAGCTCCGGGACAGTTGGAAACACCATATATTTT. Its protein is CASSSGTVGNTIYF. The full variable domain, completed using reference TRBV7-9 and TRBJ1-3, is DTGVSQNPRHKITKRGQNVTFRCDPISEHNRLYWYRQTLGQGPEFLTYFQNEAQLEKSRLLSDRFSAERPKGSFSTLEIQRTEQGDSAMYLCASSSGTVGNTIYFGEGSWLTVV.

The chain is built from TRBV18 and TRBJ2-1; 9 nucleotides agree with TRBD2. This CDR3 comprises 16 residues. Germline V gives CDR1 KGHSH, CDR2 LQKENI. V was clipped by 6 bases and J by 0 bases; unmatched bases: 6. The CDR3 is CASSPLAGSSYNEQFF. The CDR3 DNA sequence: TGTGCCAGCTCCCCCCTAGCGGGAAGCTCCTACAATGAGCAGTTCTTC.

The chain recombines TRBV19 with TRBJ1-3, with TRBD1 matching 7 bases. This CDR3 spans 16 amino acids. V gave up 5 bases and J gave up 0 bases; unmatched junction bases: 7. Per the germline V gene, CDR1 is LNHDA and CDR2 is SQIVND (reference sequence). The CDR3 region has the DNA TGTGCCAGTAGTCCACGGACAGGAAACTCTGGAAACACCATATATTTT. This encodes CASSPRTGNSGNTIYF.

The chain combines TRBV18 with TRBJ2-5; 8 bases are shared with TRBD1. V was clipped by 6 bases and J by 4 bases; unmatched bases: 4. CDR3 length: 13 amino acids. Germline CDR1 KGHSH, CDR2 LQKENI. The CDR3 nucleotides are TGTGCCAGCTCCACAGGGGGACGAGAGACCCAGTACTTC. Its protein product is CASSTGGRETQYF.

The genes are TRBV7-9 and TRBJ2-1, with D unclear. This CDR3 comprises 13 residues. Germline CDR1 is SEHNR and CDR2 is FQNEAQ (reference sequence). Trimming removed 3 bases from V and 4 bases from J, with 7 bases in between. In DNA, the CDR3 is TGTGCCAGCAGCTTTTGGGGATACAATGAGCAGTTCTTC. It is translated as CASSFWGYNEQFF.

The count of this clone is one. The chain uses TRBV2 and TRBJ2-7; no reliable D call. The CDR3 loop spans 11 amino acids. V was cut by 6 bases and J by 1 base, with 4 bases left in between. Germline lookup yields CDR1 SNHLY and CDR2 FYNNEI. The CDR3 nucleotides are TGTGCCAGCAGACAGTCCTACGAGCAGTACTTC. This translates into CASRQSYEQYF.

The CDR3, as DNA: TGTGCCAGCAGCAACCTTAATCAGCCCCAGCATTTT. Amino acid sequence: CASSNLNQPQHF. The V call is TRBV7-2, the J call TRBJ1-5; no clear D gene. V dropped 5 bases and J dropped 4 bases, with 6 bases sitting between them. The CDR3 length is 12 residues. CDR1 is SGHTA, CDR2 FQGNSA, per germline.

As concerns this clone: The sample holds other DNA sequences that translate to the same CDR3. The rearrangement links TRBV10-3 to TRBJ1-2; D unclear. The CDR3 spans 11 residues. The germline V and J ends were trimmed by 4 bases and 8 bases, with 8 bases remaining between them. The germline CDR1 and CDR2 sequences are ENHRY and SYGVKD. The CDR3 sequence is CAISGQEGYTF. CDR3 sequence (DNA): TGTGCCATCAGTGGTCAGGAGGGCTACACCTTC.

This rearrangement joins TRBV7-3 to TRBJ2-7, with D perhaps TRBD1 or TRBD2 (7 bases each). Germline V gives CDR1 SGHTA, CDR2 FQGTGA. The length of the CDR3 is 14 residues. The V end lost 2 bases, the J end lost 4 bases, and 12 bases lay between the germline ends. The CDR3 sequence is CASSLGAGQYEQYV. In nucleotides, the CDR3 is TGTGCCAGCAGCTTAGGAGCGGGACAGTACGAGCAGTACGTC.

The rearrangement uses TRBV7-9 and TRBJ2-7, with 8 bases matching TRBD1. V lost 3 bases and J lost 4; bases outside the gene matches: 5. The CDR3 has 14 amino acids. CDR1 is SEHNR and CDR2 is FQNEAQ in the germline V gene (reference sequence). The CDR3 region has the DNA TGTGCCAGCAGCTTCGGACAGGGAATTTACGAGCAGTACTTC. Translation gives CASSFGQGIYEQYF.

CDR3 DNA: TGCAGCGTGATGGGGGGGCAACAGATGGCCGGGGAGCTGTTTTTT. It specifies CSVMGGQQMAGELFF. The chain has TRBV29-1 and TRBJ2-2, with D possibly being TRBD2 (7 bases). The germline gives CDR1 SQVTM, CDR2 ANQGSEA. Trimming cost V 6 bases and J 6 bases, with 20 bases left between them. The CDR3 has 15 amino acids.

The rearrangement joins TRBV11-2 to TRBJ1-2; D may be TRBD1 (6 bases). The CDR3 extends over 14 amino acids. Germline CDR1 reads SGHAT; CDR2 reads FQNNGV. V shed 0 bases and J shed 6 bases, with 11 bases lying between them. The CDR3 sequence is CASSLDGRQDGYTF. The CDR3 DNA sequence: TGTGCCAGCAGCTTAGATGGCCGACAGGATGGCTACACCTTC.

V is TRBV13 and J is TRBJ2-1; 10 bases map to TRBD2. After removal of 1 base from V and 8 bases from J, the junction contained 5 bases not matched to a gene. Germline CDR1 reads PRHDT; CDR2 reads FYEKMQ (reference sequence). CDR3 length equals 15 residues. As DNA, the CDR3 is TGTGCCAGCAGCTTAGCTAGCGGGGGAACATATGAGCAGTTCTTC. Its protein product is CASSLASGGTYEQFF.